The table lists the clone carrying this TCR beta chain with a few counts. What it binds is unknown. The sample belongs to a study of blood T cells in healthy people across ages. Overall study: Using template switching, researchers captured about one barcoded beta molecule for each two T cells.

The second PCR ran about 6 to 11 cycles with a sample-barcoded 5' primer and J-beta primers. TCRdb reprocessed the 5' RACE reads with MiXCR, giving one entry per CDR3 protein. The sample includes 1.5 million to 2 million distinct CDR3 sequences, 28% of them seen just once. Germline-derived CDR1 and CDR2 are DFQATT and SNEGSKA (reference sequence). The V segment lost 6 bases and the J segment 0 bases; nucleotides outside the gene matches: 10. The CDR3 covers 16 residues. Study-level findings and limits: Investigators treated diversity estimates from one million T cells as underestimates.

This receptor was identified in a woman aged 30 to 39 in good health. This chain joins TRBV20-1 and TRBJ2-1; TRBD2 matches 8 bases. The source material was blood. The chain's CDR3 is CSATIAGTSSYNEQFF. For the CDR3, the DNA is TGCAGTGCCACAATAGCGGGGACTAGCTCCTACAATGAGCAGTTCTTC.